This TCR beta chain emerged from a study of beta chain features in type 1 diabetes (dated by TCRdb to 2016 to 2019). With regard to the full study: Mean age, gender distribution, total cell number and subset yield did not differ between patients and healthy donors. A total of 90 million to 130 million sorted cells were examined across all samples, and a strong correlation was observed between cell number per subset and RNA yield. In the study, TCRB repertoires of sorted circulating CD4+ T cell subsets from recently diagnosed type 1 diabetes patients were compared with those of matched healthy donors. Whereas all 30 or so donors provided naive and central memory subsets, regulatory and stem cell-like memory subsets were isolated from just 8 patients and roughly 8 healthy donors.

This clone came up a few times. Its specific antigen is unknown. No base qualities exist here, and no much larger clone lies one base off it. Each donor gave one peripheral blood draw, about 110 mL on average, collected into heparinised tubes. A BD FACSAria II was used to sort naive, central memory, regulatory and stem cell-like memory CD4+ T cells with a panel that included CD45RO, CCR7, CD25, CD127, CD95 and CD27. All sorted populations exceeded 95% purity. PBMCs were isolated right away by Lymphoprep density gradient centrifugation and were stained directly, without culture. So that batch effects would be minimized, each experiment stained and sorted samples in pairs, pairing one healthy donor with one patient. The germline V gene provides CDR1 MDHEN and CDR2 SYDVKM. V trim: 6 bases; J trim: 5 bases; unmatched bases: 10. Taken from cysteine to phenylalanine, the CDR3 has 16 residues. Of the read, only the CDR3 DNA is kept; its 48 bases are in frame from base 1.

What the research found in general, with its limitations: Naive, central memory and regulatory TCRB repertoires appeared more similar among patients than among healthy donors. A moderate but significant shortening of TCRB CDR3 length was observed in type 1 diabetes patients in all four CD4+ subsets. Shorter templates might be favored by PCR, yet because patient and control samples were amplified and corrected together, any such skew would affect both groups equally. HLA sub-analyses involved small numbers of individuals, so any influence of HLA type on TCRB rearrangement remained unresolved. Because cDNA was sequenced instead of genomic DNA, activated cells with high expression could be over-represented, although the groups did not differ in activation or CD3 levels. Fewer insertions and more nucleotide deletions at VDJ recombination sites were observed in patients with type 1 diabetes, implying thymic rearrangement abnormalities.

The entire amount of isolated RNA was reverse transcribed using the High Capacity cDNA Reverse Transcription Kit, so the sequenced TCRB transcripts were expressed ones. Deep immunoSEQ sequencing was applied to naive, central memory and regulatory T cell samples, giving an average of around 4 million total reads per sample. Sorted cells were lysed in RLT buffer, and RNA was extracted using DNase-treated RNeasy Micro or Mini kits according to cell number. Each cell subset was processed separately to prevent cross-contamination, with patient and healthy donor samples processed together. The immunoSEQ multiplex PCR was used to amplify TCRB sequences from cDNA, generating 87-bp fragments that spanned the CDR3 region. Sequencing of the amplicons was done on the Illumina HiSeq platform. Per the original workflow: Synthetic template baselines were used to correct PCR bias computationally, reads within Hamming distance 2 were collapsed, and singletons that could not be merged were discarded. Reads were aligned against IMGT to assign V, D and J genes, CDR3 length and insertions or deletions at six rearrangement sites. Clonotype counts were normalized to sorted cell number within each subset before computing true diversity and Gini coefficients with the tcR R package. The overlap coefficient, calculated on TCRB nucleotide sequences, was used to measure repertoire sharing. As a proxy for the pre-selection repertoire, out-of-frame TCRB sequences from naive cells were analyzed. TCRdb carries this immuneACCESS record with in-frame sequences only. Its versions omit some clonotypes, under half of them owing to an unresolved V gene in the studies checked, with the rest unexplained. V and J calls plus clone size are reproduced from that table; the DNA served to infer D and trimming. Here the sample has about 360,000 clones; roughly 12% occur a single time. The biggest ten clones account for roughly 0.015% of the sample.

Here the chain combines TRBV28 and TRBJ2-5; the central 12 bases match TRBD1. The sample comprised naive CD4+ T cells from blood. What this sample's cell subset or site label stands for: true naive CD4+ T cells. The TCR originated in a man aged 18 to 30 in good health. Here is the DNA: TGTGCCAGCAGCCTAGGGGACAGGGGGCTTCGGGAGACCCAGTACTTC. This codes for CASSLGDRGLRETQYF.